The text below deals with one T cell receptor (beta chain). Original processing notes: Reference gene primer amplification gave estimated nucleated cell counts. Method: immunoSEQ multiplex PCR; TCRdb's copy keeps in-frame clones and lacks some. Clonal size and the V and J genes are those of that table, whereas D and trimming came from the DNA. Of approximately 410,000 clones detected, 70% to 90% appear once; the ten largest clones hold roughly 1.4%. This specimen comes from a study of blood T cell repertoires in COVID-19. Study-wide context: Sites across the United States, Italy and Spain contributed samples from acute and convalescent COVID-19. PBMCs, B-cell-depleted T cells, or T cells provided the cDNA or gDNA that made up the material.

The TCR comes from a woman in her twenties or thirties with active or convalescent COVID-19. Input material: peripheral blood.

The CDR3 here is CASSPGTGTDYGYTF. CDR3 sequence (DNA): TGTGCCAGCAGCCCCGGGACAGGGACCGACTATGGCTACACCTTC. The chain carries TRBV5-4 and TRBJ1-2; 9 nucleotides agree with TRBD1. This CDR3 is built from 15 residues. Per germline, CDR1 SGHNT and CDR2 YYREEE (reference sequence). The junction had 7 bases not matched to a gene; V was cut back by 4 bases and J by 3 bases. Full variable domain (remainder filled in from reference TRBV5-4 and TRBJ1-2): ETGVTQSPTHLIKTRGQQVTLRCSSQSGHNTVSWYQQALGQGPQFIFQYYREEENGRGNFPPRFSGLQFPNYSSELNVNALELDDSALYLCASSPGTGTDYGYTFGSGTRLTVV.